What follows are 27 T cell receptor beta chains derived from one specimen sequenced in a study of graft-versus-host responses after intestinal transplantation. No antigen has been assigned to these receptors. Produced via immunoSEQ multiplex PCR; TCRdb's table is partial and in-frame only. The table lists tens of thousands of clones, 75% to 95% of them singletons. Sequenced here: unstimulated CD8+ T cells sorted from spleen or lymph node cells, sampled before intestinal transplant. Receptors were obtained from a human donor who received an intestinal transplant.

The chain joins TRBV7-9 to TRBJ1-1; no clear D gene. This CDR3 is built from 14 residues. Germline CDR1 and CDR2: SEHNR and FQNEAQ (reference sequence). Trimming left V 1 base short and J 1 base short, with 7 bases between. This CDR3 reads CASSLVSGNTEAFF. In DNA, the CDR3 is TGTGCCAGCAGCTTAGTATCCGGGAACACTGAAGCTTTCTTT.

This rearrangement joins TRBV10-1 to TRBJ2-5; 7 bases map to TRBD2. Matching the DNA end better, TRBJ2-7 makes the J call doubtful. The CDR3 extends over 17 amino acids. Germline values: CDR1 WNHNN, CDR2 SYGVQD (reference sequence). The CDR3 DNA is TGCGCCAGCAGTGAGTCCGGGGGTGCCGGGGGGAATTACGAGCAGTACTTC. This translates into CASSESGGAGGNYEQYF.

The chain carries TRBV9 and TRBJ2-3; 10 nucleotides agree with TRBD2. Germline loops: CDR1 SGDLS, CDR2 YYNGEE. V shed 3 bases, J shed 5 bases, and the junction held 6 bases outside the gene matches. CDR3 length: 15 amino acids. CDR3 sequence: CASSEAGGPVDTQYF. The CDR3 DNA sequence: TGTGCCAGCAGCGAAGCGGGGGGGCCGGTAGATACGCAGTATTTT.

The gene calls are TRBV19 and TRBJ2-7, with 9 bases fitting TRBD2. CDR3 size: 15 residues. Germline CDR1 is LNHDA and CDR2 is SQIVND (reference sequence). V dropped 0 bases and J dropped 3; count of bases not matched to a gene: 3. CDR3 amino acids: CASSIDEREVYEQYF. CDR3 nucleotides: TGTGCCAGTAGTATAGATGAGCGGGAGGTCTACGAGCAGTACTTC.

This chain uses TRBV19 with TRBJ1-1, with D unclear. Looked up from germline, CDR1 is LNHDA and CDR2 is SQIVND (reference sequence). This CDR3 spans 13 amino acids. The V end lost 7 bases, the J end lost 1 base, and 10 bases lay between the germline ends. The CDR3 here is CASTDTENTEAFF. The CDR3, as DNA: TGTGCCAGTACGGATACAGAGAACACTGAAGCTTTCTTT. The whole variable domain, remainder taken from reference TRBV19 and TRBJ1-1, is DGGITQSPKYLFRKEGQNVTLSCEQNLNHDAMYWYRQDPGQGLRLIYYSQIVNDFQKGDIAEGYSVSREKKESFPLTVTSAQKNPTAFYLCASTDTENTEAFFGQGTRLTVV.

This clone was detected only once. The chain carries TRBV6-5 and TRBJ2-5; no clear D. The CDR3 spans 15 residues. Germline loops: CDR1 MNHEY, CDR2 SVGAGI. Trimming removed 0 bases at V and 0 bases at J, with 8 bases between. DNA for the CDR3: TGTGCCAGCAGTTACTCTCCAGCGTACCAAGAGACCCAGTACTTC. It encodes CASSYSPAYQETQYF.

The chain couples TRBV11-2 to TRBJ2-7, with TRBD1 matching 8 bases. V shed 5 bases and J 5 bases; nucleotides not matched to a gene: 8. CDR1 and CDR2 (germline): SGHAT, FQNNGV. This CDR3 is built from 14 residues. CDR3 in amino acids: CASSPWTGNDEQYF. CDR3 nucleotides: TGTGCCAGCAGCCCATGGACAGGGAACGACGAGCAGTACTTC.

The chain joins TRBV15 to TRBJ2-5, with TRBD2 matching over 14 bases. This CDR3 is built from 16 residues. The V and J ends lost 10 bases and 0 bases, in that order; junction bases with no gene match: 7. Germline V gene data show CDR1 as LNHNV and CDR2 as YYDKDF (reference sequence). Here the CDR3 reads CASGLAGGYNQETQYF. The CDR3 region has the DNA TGTGCCAGTGGACTAGCGGGGGGTTACAACCAAGAGACCCAGTACTTC.

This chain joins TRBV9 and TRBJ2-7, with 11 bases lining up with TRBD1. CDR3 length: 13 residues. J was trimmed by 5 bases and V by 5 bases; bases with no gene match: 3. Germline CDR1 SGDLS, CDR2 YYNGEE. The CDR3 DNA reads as TGTGCCAGCAGAGGGACAGGGGGGGACGAGCAGTACTTC. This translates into CASRGTGGDEQYF.

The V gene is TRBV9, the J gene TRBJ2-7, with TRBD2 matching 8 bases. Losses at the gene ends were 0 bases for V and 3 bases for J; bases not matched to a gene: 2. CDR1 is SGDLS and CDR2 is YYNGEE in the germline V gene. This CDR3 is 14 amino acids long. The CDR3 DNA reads TGTGCCAGCAGCGTAGGGAGCGGGGGCTACGAGCAGTACTTC. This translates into CASSVGSGGYEQYF.

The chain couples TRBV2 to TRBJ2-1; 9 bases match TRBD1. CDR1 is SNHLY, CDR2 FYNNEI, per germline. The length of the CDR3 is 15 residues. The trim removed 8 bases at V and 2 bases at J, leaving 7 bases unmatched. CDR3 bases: TGTGCCAGCGCCCCCGGGACAGGGACCTACAATGAGCAGTTCTTC. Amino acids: CASAPGTGTYNEQFF.

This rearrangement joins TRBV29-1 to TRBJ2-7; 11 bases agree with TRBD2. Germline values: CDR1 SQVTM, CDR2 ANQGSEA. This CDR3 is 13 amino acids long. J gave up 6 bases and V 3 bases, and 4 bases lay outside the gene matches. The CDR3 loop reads CSVETSGIAEQYF. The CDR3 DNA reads TGCAGCGTTGAGACTAGCGGGATCGCCGAGCAGTACTTC.

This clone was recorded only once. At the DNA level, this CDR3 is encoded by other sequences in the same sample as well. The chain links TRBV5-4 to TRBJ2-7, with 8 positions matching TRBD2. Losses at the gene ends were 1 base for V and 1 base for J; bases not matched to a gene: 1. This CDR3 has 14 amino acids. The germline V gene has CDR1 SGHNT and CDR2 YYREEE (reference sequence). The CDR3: CASSLTSGSYEQYF. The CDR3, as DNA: TGTGCCAGCAGCTTGACTAGCGGTTCCTACGAGCAGTACTTC.

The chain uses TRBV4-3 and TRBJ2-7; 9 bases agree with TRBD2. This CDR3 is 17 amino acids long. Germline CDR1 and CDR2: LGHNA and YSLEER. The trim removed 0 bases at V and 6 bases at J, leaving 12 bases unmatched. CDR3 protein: CASSQDRSPGLAIEQYF. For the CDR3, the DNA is TGCGCCAGCAGCCAAGATCGTAGCCCGGGACTAGCAATCGAGCAGTACTTC.

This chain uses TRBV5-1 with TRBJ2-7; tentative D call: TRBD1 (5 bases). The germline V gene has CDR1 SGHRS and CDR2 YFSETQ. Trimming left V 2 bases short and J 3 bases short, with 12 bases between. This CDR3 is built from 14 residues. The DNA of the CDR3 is TGCGCCAGCAGCTTCAGGGCTATCGACTACGAGCAGTACTTC. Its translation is CASSFRAIDYEQYF.

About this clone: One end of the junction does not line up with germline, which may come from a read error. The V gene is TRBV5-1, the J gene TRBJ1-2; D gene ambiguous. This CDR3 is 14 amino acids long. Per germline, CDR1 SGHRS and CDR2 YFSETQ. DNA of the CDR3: TGCGCCAGTAGCTTGGGGTTGAGGGACTATGGCTACACCTTC. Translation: CASSLGLRDYGYTF.

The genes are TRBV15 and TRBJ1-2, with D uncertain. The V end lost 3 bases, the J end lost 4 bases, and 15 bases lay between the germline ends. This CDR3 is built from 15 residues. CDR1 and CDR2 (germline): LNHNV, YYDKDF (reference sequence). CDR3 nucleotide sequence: TGTGCCACCAGCAGCGAGTCCCGCCCAATCTATGGCTACACCTTC. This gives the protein CATSSESRPIYGYTF.

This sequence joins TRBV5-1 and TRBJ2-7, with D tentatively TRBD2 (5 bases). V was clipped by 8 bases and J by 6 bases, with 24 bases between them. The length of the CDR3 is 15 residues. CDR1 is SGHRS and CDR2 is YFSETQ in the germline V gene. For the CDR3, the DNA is TGCGCCAGTTCTGGCACCGGGGAAGAAAACTCCGAGCAGTACTTC. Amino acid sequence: CASSGTGEENSEQYF.

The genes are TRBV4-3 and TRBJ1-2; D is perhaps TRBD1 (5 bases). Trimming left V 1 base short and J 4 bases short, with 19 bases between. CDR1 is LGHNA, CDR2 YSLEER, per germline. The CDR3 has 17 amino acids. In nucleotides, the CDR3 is TGCGCCAGCAGCCAAGGGGCCGGGACTCCCCTTACCTATGGCTACACCTTC. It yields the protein CASSQGAGTPLTYGYTF.

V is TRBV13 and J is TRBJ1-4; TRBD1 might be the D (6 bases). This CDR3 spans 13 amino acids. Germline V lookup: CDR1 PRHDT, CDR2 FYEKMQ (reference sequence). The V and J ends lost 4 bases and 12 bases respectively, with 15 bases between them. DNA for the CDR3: TGTGCCAGCAGCTCCGGACAGATCGGGGAACTGTTTTTT. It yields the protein CASSSGQIGELFF.

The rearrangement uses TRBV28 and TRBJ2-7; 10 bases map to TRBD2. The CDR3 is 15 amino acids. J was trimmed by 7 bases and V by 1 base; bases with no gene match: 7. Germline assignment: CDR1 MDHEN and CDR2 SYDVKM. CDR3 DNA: TGTGCCAGCAGTTTATCGCTAGCGGGAGTGAAGGAGCAGTACTTC. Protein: CASSLSLAGVKEQYF.

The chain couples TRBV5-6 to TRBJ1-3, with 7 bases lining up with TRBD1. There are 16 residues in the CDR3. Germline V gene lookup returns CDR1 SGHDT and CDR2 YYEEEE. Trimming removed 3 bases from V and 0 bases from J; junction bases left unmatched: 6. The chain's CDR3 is CASSSGQTASGNTIYF. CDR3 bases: TGTGCCAGCAGCTCGGGACAGACCGCCTCTGGAAACACCATATATTTT.

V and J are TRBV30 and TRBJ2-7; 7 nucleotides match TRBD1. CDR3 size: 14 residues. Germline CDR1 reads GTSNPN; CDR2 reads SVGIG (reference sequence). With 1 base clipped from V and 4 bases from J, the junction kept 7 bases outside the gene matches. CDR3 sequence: CAWSGQGSSYEQYF. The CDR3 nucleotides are TGTGCCTGGAGTGGACAGGGTTCGTCGTACGAGCAGTACTTC.

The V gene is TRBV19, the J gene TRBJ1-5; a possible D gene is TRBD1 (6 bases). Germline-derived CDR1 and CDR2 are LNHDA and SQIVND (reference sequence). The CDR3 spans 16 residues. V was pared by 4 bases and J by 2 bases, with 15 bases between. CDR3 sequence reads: CASSTNRVGGNQPQHF. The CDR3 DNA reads TGTGCCAGTAGTACAAACAGGGTTGGCGGCAATCAGCCCCAGCATTTT.

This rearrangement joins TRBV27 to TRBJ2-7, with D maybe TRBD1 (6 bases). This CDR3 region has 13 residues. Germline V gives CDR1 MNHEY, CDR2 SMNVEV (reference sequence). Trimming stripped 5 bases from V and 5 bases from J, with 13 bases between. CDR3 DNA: TGTGCCAGCAGTCCACCAACAGGGCACGAGCAGTACTTC. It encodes CASSPPTGHEQYF.

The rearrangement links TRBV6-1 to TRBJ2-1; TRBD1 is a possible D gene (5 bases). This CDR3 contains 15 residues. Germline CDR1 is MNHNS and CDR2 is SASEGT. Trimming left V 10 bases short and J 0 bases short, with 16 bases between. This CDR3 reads CATRTNSISYNEQFF. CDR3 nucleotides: TGTGCCACCCGGACAAACTCCATCTCCTACAATGAGCAGTTCTTC.

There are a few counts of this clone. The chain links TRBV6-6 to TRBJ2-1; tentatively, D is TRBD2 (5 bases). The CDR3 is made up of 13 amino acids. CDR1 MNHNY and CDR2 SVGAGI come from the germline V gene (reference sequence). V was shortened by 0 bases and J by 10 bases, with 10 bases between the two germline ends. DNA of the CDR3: TGTGCCAGCAGTTACTCTGAGCGGAGCGAGCAGTTCTTC. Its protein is CASSYSERSEQFF.